This entry features one T cell receptor beta chain sequence. Trimming cost V 0 bases and J 5 bases; bases outside gene matches: 5. This CDR3 has 17 amino acids. Germline assignment: CDR1 SGHVS and CDR2 FQNEAQ. These data originate in a study of T cell responses to AZD1222 COVID-19 vaccine. Profiled with immunoSEQ multiplex PCR; TCRdb holds only in-frame clones, not every one. The sample records some 97,000 clones, 85% to 90% being singletons. The sample here was peripheral blood, taken on day 0 of AZD1222 vaccination. This clonotype was obtained from an adult in good health. The V and J genes are TRBV7-8 and TRBJ2-3, with 13 bases that match TRBD2. CDR3 sequence reads: CASSLAGLAGVQDTQYF. The CDR3 region has the DNA TGTGCCAGCAGCTTAGCTGGACTAGCGGGAGTTCAAGATACGCAGTATTTT.